Listed below are T cell receptor beta chains from one sample, sequenced in a study of cytomegalovirus exposure and HLA in healthy donors. The repertoire was sequenced with immunoSEQ multiplex PCR; TCRdb's copy has only in-frame clones and lacks some. The repertoire holds 40,000 or so clones, with 64% as singletons. Sequenced input: PBMCs. These receptors all come from a human donor in good health. Both conserved end residues are part of each CDR3. Each record gives: CDR3 DNA, CDR3 protein, clone size, D gene, J gene, V gene. A D gene is named only where the DNA matches it firmly. Rows give clone size only sometimes, using once, few, many, or a class for an expanded clone.

TGTGCCAGCAGTTTATACCGGGTTGGCTACGAGCAGTACTTC,CASSLYRVGYEQYF,few,NA,TRBJ2-7,TRBV27
TGTGCCAGCAGCCAACGCCCCGGGATTACCTACGAGCAGTACTTC,CASSQRPGITYEQYF,few,NA,TRBJ2-7,TRBV14
TGTGCCAGCAGTGAGTACAGGGTCTCGGGAGGCTACACCTTC,CASSEYRVSGGYTF,NA,NA,TRBJ1-2,TRBV2
TGTGCCAGCAGCGTGTCCGGGACTAACTATGGCTACACCTTC,CASSVSGTNYGYTF,NA,NA,TRBJ1-2,TRBV9
TGTGCCAGCAGCTTGGAGGACAGGGGCGATGGCTACACCTTC,CASSLEDRGDGYTF,NA,TRBD1,TRBJ1-2,TRBV5-4
TGTGCCAGCAGCCTATCCGGGACAACTGGAAACACCATATATTTT,CASSLSGTTGNTIYF,NA,NA,TRBJ1-3,TRBV7-2
TGTGCCTGGAGTGTATTGGTGGGCCAGGGGGATGAAAAACTGTTTTTT,CAWSVLVGQGDEKLFF,NA,TRBD1,TRBJ1-4,TRBV30
TGTGCCAGCACCTACGAGGTCAGCTACGAGCAGTACTTC,CASTYEVSYEQYF,NA,NA,TRBJ2-7,TRBV6-1
TGTGCCTGGCCTCCAACGGGGGGTCCTCCGAAAGATACGCAGTATTTT,CAWPPTGGPPKDTQYF,NA,TRBD2,TRBJ2-3,TRBV30
TGCGCCAGCAGCCAAGATTTGGGCTCTAATGAAAAACTGTTTTTT,CASSQDLGSNEKLFF,NA,NA,TRBJ1-4,TRBV4-3
TGTGCCAGTGCGGACAGGGCGGTCTATGGCTACACCTTC,CASADRAVYGYTF,NA,TRBD1,TRBJ1-2,TRBV6-5
TGTGCCAGCAGCCCAGTGCGGGGGGCTTTCTCCTACGAGCAGTACTTC,CASSPVRGAFSYEQYF,NA,TRBD2,TRBJ2-7,TRBV13
TGTGCCAGCAGCTTAGGACTCAGCTCCTATAATTCACCCCTCCACTTT,CASSLGLSSYNSPLHF,NA,NA,TRBJ1-6,TRBV11-2
TGTGCCAGCTCCCTAGGACAGGATATGAACACTGAAGCTTTCTTT,CASSLGQDMNTEAFF,NA,TRBD1,TRBJ1-1,TRBV18
TGTGCCAGCAGCCATATCGGACTAGCGGGGGGAATCACAGATACGCAGTATTTT,CASSHIGLAGGITDTQYF,once,TRBD2,TRBJ2-3,TRBV4-2
TGTGCCAGCAGCGATTCCCGACAGGGAAACACTGAAGCTTTCTTT,CASSDSRQGNTEAFF,NA,TRBD1,TRBJ1-1,TRBV4-2
TGCGCCAGCAGCATTGGGACAGGGTGGGATAACACTGAAGCTTTCTTT,CASSIGTGWDNTEAFF,once,TRBD1,TRBJ1-1,TRBV5-1
TGTGCCAGCAGCTTAGCTGGGGGGGACATGGGAGGTAGCACCTTC,CASSLAGGDMGGSTF,NA,NA,TRBJ1-2,TRBV7-2
TGTGCCAGCAGCTTAGGGGTCAGCGGGGGGGCTGTAGATACGCAGTATTTT,CASSLGVSGGAVDTQYF,NA,TRBD2,TRBJ2-3,TRBV7-2
TGTGCCAGCAGCTCCGGACTGTTGCCGGATGAGCAGTTCTTC,CASSSGLLPDEQFF,NA,NA,TRBJ2-1,TRBV7-2
TGTGCCAGCAGTCCCGCGGGGCTTCTCGAGCAGTACTTC,CASSPAGLLEQYF,NA,NA,TRBJ2-7,TRBV28
TGTGCCAGCAGTTACTCAGGACAGGGGGCAGATGGCTACACCTTC,CASSYSGQGADGYTF,NA,TRBD1,TRBJ1-2,TRBV6-5
TGCGCCAGCAGCCCCCGCACGCTTCGTGGGACGGACAGGGGGCTCGGCACCGGGGAGCTGTTTTTT,CASSPRTLRGTDRGLGTGELFF,NA,TRBD1,TRBJ2-2,TRBV4-1
TGTGCCAGCAGCGCCCAGAGGGACAGCCCCATATATTTT,CASSAQRDSPIYF,NA,TRBD1,TRBJ1-3,TRBV5-6
TGTGCCAGCGGACTGTCCTACGAGCAGTACTTC,CASGLSYEQYF,few,NA,TRBJ2-7,TRBV2
TGTGCCAGCGGAAGGGGGACCGGGGAGCTGTTTTTT,CASGRGTGELFF,NA,NA,TRBJ2-2,TRBV7-9
TGTGCCAGCAGCCCGGGACAGGGGAGTTCTTTGCGTGGCTACACCTTC,CASSPGQGSSLRGYTF,NA,TRBD1,TRBJ1-2,TRBV7-2
TGCGCCAGCAGCTTGGGAGGCTTCAGCACCGGGGAGCTGTTTTTT,CASSLGGFSTGELFF,NA,NA,TRBJ2-2,TRBV5-1
TGTGCCAGCAGTTTATTGTCGGGAGATACGCAGTATTTT,CASSLLSGDTQYF,NA,NA,TRBJ2-3,TRBV28
TGTGCCAGCAGTTTAGGCACTAACTATGGCTACACCTTC,CASSLGTNYGYTF,NA,NA,TRBJ1-2,TRBV27
TGCAGTGCTGGCCGGGGGAAGCAGTTCTTC,CSAGRGKQFF,NA,NA,TRBJ2-1,TRBV20-1
TGTGCCAGCAGAACTTGGGACAGGGGAGGGTATGGCTACACCTTC,CASRTWDRGGYGYTF,NA,TRBD1,TRBJ1-2,TRBV6-5
TGTGCCAGCTCACCTCAGGGGGACAGCTATGGCTACACCTTC,CASSPQGDSYGYTF,NA,TRBD1,TRBJ1-2,TRBV18
TGTGCCAGCAGTGGAGGAGGGGTCATCAACACCGGGGAGCTGTTTTTT,CASSGGGVINTGELFF,few,NA,TRBJ2-2,TRBV2
TGCAGCGTTGTGCGCAGGGGCGCAGATACGCAGTATTTT,CSVVRRGADTQYF,NA,NA,TRBJ2-3,TRBV29-1
TGCGCCAGCAGCCCGCGGGGCCGGGGAGAGCAGTACTTC,CASSPRGRGEQYF,NA,NA,TRBJ2-7,TRBV4-3
TGTGCCAGCAGCCTTGACACGATAACCTACGAGCAGTACTTC,CASSLDTITYEQYF,NA,NA,TRBJ2-7,TRBV7-2
TGTGCCAGCAGACATCCAGGGTACGAGCAGTACTTC,CASRHPGYEQYF,NA,NA,TRBJ2-7,TRBV7-8
TGTGCCAGCAGCTTGGGGGCGCTCGAGGATACGCAGTATTTT,CASSLGALEDTQYF,NA,NA,TRBJ2-3,TRBV5-4
TGTGCCAGCAGCTTACGGCAGGGGTCCGCAGATACGCAGTATTTT,CASSLRQGSADTQYF,NA,NA,TRBJ2-3,TRBV7-2
TGCAGCGTTGAAGACGACGAGGGGGTTCAAGGCTACACCTTC,CSVEDDEGVQGYTF,NA,NA,TRBJ1-2,TRBV29-1
TGTGCCAGTAGCTGGGCAACTGATAGCAATCAGCCCCAGCATTTT,CASSWATDSNQPQHF,NA,NA,TRBJ1-5,TRBV19
TGCAGCGTTGAAGACGGGTCCATAGGGGACAGGGCGCAAGAGACCCAGTACTTC,CSVEDGSIGDRAQETQYF,NA,TRBD1,TRBJ2-5,TRBV29-1
TGTGCCAGCAGGCCGCAACAGGGGATGTATGGCTACACCTTC,CASRPQQGMYGYTF,few,TRBD1,TRBJ1-2,TRBV2
TGTGCCACCAGCAACCCAGAGGACAATGAGCAGTTCTTC,CATSNPEDNEQFF,NA,NA,TRBJ2-1,TRBV15
TGTGCCAGCAGTTTCGCCGACAGGCCGGGAGGCTACACCTTC,CASSFADRPGGYTF,NA,NA,TRBJ1-2,TRBV27
TGTGCCAGCAGTGAAGGGCTAGCGGTCTCCTACGAGCAGTACTTC,CASSEGLAVSYEQYF,NA,TRBD2,TRBJ2-7,TRBV6-1
TGCAGCGTCTCACCTGGGGAGGCCGGACCCCTCCACTTT,CSVSPGEAGPLHF,few,NA,TRBJ1-6,TRBV29-1
TGTGCCAGCAGCGCGTCAGCGGGGGGGAGCTCCTACAATGAGCAGTTCTTC,CASSASAGGSSYNEQFF,NA,TRBD2,TRBJ2-1,TRBV9
TGTGCCTGGAGTTCCGGGACACCAACCATGGGAGGGGAGCTGTTTTTT,CAWSSGTPTMGGELFF,NA,NA,TRBJ2-2,TRBV30
TGCGCCAGCAGCTCGAACCCAGGGCTCGCTTCCTACGAGCAGTACTTC,CASSSNPGLASYEQYF,NA,NA,TRBJ2-7,TRBV5-1
TGTGCCTGGACTGGGACAGAGAGCTCCTATAATTCACCCCTCCACTTT,CAWTGTESSYNSPLHF,few,TRBD1,TRBJ1-6,TRBV30
TGTGCCATCAGCGCAACCGGGGCTGGGGCCAACGTCCTGACTTTC,CAISATGAGANVLTF,NA,NA,TRBJ2-6,TRBV10-3
TGTGCCAGCGAAGCCCCTGGGACTCCGCGCGAGCAGTACTTC,CASEAPGTPREQYF,NA,NA,TRBJ2-7,TRBV7-9
TGTGCCAGCAGCTTATCGTCCCGACAGGCCGAGCAGTACTTC,CASSLSSRQAEQYF,NA,NA,TRBJ2-7,TRBV7-2
TGCACCAGCAGCCGGTCCGGGACAGGGTGTCACGGGAACTATGGCTACACCTTC,CTSSRSGTGCHGNYGYTF,few,NA,TRBJ1-2,TRBV1
TGTGCCAGCAGTGGGGACAGGGGGCGAGGTCAGCCCCAGCATTTT,CASSGDRGRGQPQHF,NA,TRBD1,TRBJ1-5,TRBV2
TGTGCCAGCAGTTCAGGGACAGTTAATGAAAAACTGTTTTTT,CASSSGTVNEKLFF,few,TRBD1,TRBJ1-4,TRBV28
TGTGCCAGCAGCTTATTTGGTAGCGGGGTCAGTGAGCAGTTCTTC,CASSLFGSGVSEQFF,NA,TRBD2,TRBJ2-1,TRBV13
TGTGCCAGCAGCCCCCAGACAGGGGAAAATGAGCAGTTCTTC,CASSPQTGENEQFF,NA,TRBD1,TRBJ2-1,TRBV7-2